The 27 T cell receptor beta chains listed next were all sequenced from one sample in a study of CD8 T cells in ankylosing spondylitis. Study-level findings and limits: Among TCR beta sequences, a motif of several highly homologous variants appeared characteristic of ankylosing spondylitis blood.

TCRdb reanalysed the 5' RACE reads using MiXCR and keeps one entry per CDR3 protein. The top ten clones hold almost 7% of a sample with about 500,000 distinct CDR3 sequences, more than 9.5% of them seen once. Their cognate antigens are unknown. Material for sequencing was blood, either unsorted or a sorted T cell fraction (not recorded which). These receptors all stem from a male donor with ankylosing spondylitis.

This clonotype turned up a few times. The rearrangement uses TRBV28 and TRBJ1-5; the D is unclear. The V end was cut by 3 bases, the J end by 1 base, with 10 bases between. Looked up from germline, CDR1 is MDHEN and CDR2 is SYDVKM. The CDR3 extends over 15 amino acids. DNA for the CDR3: TGTGCCAGCAGTTTCCAGAGACTGAGCAATCAGCCCCAGCATTTT. Its translation is CASSFQRLSNQPQHF. Full variable domain (missing parts from reference TRBV28 and TRBJ1-5): DVKVTQSSRYLVKRTGEKVFLECVQDMDHENMFWYRQDPGLGLRLIYFSYDVKMKEKGDIPEGYSVSREKKERFSLILESASTNQTSMYLCASSFQRLSNQPQHFGDGTRLSIL.

This clonotype was observed many times. The chain couples TRBV4-1 to TRBJ2-7, with 12 bases fitting TRBD2. Germline assignment: CDR1 MGHRA and CDR2 YSYEKL. V lost 4 bases and J lost 2; bases outside the gene matches: 3. The CDR3 contains 15 residues. This CDR3 is CASSPLAGGTYEQYV. CDR3 coding DNA: TGCGCCAGCAGCCCGCTAGCGGGAGGGACCTACGAGCAGTACGTC.

This clonotype was picked up a small number of times. This chain's CDR3 is CSAMDPRRRSEQFF. CDR3 nucleotides: TGCAGTGCTATGGATCCGCGCCGGCGGAGTGAGCAGTTCTTC. V is TRBV20-1 and J is TRBJ2-1; unclear D gene. Germline assignment: CDR1 DFQATT and CDR2 SNEGSKA (reference sequence). The V gene lost 4 bases and the J gene lost 9 bases, with 19 bases spanning the gap. The CDR3 runs 14 residues.

Concerning this clonotype itself: One junction end does not reproduce the germline sequence, and a read error may be involved. The chain combines TRBV12-3 or TRBV12-4 with TRBJ2-3, with 8 positions matching TRBD2. The CDR3 loop spans 19 amino acids. The CDR3 protein is CACSPGGGGSSLSTDTQYF. The CDR3 coding sequence is TGTGCCTGCAGCCCGGGGGGGGGCGGGAGTAGTCTTAGCACAGATACGCAGTATTTT.

This clonotype was seen ten or more times. The J gene is TRBJ2-2, the V gene TRBV2; D gene ambiguous. V shed 2 bases and J shed 4 bases, with 5 bases lying between them. This CDR3 is built from 13 residues. CDR1 SNHLY and CDR2 FYNNEI come from the germline V gene. The CDR3 DNA is TGTGCCAGCAGTGAACGCAGCACCGGGGAGCTGTTTTTT. It translates to CASSERSTGELFF.

This clonotype was recorded at least ten times. The chain combines TRBV5-1 with TRBJ2-3; D gene unclear. This CDR3 contains 14 residues. Trimming pared 0 bases from V and 6 bases from J, leaving 11 bases between. Per germline, CDR1 SGHRS and CDR2 YFSETQ. CDR3 bases: TGCGCCAGCAGCTTGGCCGCTCAGGAGGATACGCAGTATTTT. It encodes CASSLAAQEDTQYF.

This clonotype has more than one count but fewer than ten. J is TRBJ2-7 and V is TRBV18; no firm D call. Per the germline V gene, CDR1 is KGHSH and CDR2 is LQKENI. Trimming shortened V by 2 bases and J by 3 bases, and 8 bases separated the two germline ends. The CDR3 has 13 residues. This chain's CDR3 is CASSPRQVYEQYF. For the CDR3, the DNA is TGTGCCAGCTCACCAAGGCAGGTCTACGAGCAGTACTTC. The whole variable domain, remainder taken from reference TRBV18 and TRBJ2-7, is NAGVMQNPRHLVRRRGQEARLRCSPMKGHSHVYWYRQLPEEGLKFMVYLQKENIIDESGMPKERFSAEFPKEGPSILRIQQVVRGDSAAYFCASSPRQVYEQYFGPGTRLTVT.

This chain links TRBV27 with TRBJ2-3, with 7 bases lining up with TRBD2. V lost 1 base, J lost 1 base, and 2 bases stayed unmatched. Germline V lookup: CDR1 MNHEY, CDR2 SMNVEV (reference sequence). The CDR3 consists of 15 residues. The CDR3 DNA follows: TGTGCCAGCAGTTTATTCGCGGGAGGCACAGATACGCAGTATTTT. This translates into CASSLFAGGTDTQYF.

This clonotype was counted between two and nine times. The CDR3 is CSANGVYSNQPQHF. DNA of the CDR3: TGCAGTGCTAATGGGGTTTATAGCAATCAGCCCCAGCATTTT. The chain has TRBV20-1 and TRBJ1-5; no reliable D call. V was clipped by 4 bases and J by 0 bases, with 10 bases between them. Per the germline V gene, CDR1 is DFQATT and CDR2 is SNEGSKA (reference sequence). This CDR3 is 14 amino acids long.

A remark on this clonotype: The junction departs from the called germline gene at one end, perhaps through a read error. V gene TRBV5-1 combines with J gene TRBJ1-1; no reliable D call. Germline values: CDR1 SGHRS, CDR2 YFSETQ. The CDR3 is 15 amino acids. The CDR3: CASSPQTLANAEAFF. The DNA of the CDR3 is TGCGCCAGCAGCCCCCAAACCCTAGCGAACGCTGAAGCTTTCTTT.

This clonotype was seen only a few times. The CDR3 DNA is TGTGCCCTGGGTCCGGAGGAAGATACGCAGTATTTT. This codes for CALGPEEDTQYF. V and J are TRBV10-3 and TRBJ2-3; the D gene is possibly TRBD2 (5 bases). Germline CDR1 ENHRY, CDR2 SYGVKD. The CDR3 runs to 12 residues. Trimming cost V 11 bases and J 5 bases, with 14 bases left between them.

This clonotype turned up a few times. This chain uses TRBV7-8 with TRBJ2-3; D is unresolved. The V end was cut by 0 bases, the J end by 1 base, with 8 bases between. CDR3 length: 15 amino acids. From germline, CDR1 is SGHVS and CDR2 FQNEAQ. The DNA of the CDR3 is TGTGCCAGCAGCTTAGCTGTTCGGGGCACAGATACGCAGTATTTT. It codes for CASSLAVRGTDTQYF.

The chain is built from TRBV27 and TRBJ1-2; D is possibly TRBD1 (5 bases). V was trimmed by 4 bases and J by 6 bases, leaving 15 bases between them. Germline V gene data show CDR1 as MNHEY and CDR2 as SMNVEV (reference sequence). This CDR3 contains 14 residues. The CDR3 protein is CASSYLRDGDGYTF. CDR3 nucleotides: TGTGCCAGCAGTTATCTCCGGGACGGCGATGGCTACACCTTC.

In its sample, this clonotype was seen a few times. The chain recombines TRBV28 with TRBJ1-5; 11 positions agree with TRBD1. The CDR3 is 16 amino acids. V dropped 5 bases and J dropped 6; count of bases not matched to a gene: 9. CDR1 is MDHEN, CDR2 SYDVKM, per germline. CDR3 bases: TGTGCCAGCAGTAACGCCGGACAGGGGGCCAGTCAGCCCCAGCATTTT. It codes for CASSNAGQGASQPQHF.

The chain employs TRBV6-1 and TRBJ1-2, with TRBD1 matching 7 bases. The CDR3 is 14 residues long. Germline loops: CDR1 MNHNS, CDR2 SASEGT. The junction had 3 bases not matched to a gene; V was cut back by 5 bases and J by 0 bases. CDR3 bases: TGTGCCAGCAGTCAAACAGGGGCTAACTATGGCTACACCTTC. The encoded protein is CASSQTGANYGYTF.

The J gene is TRBJ2-2, the V gene TRBV14; D is unresolved. The CDR3 covers 13 residues. Trimming took off 4 bases at V and 4 bases at J, with 7 bases between the two ends. Germline V lookup: CDR1 SGHDN, CDR2 FVKESK. The CDR3 is CASSPHTTGELFF. The CDR3 nucleotides are TGTGCCAGCAGCCCACATACCACCGGGGAGCTGTTTTTT.

In this sample, this clonotype turned up a few times. CDR3 bases: TGCAGTGCTAGAGATCCGGGACTAGCTTCCGGGGAGCTGTTTTTT. Protein product: CSARDPGLASGELFF. The chain combines TRBV20-1 with TRBJ2-2; 9 bases align to TRBD2. Per germline, CDR1 DFQATT and CDR2 SNEGSKA (reference sequence). CDR3 size: 15 residues. Trimming cost V 0 bases and J 6 bases; bases outside gene matches: 5.

There are many counts of this clonotype. The CDR3 is CAISGASDGNEQFF. The CDR3 DNA is TGTGCCATCAGCGGGGCTAGCGACGGCAATGAGCAGTTCTTC. This chain joins TRBV10-3 and TRBJ2-1; maybe TRBD2 (6 bases). The CDR3 has 14 residues. Trimming cost V 6 bases and J 6 bases, with 15 bases left between them. Per the germline V gene, CDR1 is ENHRY and CDR2 is SYGVKD.

This clonotype has more than one count but fewer than ten. V usage is TRBV11-2 and J usage is TRBJ2-7; no clear D gene. The CDR3 runs to 16 residues. From germline, CDR1 is SGHAT and CDR2 FQNNGV. Trimming removed 5 bases at V and 0 bases at J, with 17 bases between. CDR3 sequence reads: CASSPDLVLSSYEQYV. In nucleotides, the CDR3 is TGTGCCAGCAGCCCTGACCTTGTCCTGAGCTCCTACGAGCAGTACGTC.

This clonotype was observed a few times. V gene TRBV27 combines with J gene TRBJ1-5; D is perhaps TRBD1 (6 bases). Trimming took off 4 bases at V and 2 bases at J, with 12 bases between the two ends. The CDR3 is made up of 15 amino acids. Germline CDR1 is MNHEY and CDR2 is SMNVEV (reference sequence). The CDR3 loop reads CASSSRGLGNQPQHF. The CDR3 DNA follows: TGTGCCAGCAGTTCGCGGGGGCTTGGCAATCAGCCCCAGCATTTT.

This clonotype has at least ten counts. The J gene is TRBJ1-4, the V gene TRBV12-3 or TRBV12-4; perhaps TRBD1 as D (6 bases). Trimming left V 7 bases short and J 4 bases short, with 13 bases between. CDR3 length: 14 residues. CDR3 region: CASTDDRFNEKLFF. The CDR3 DNA follows: TGTGCCAGCACCGATGACAGGTTTAATGAAAAACTGTTTTTT.

This clonotype was recorded a few times. The genes are TRBV29-1 and TRBJ1-1; 9 positions agree with TRBD1. CDR1 and CDR2 (germline): SQVTM, ANQGSEA. CDR3 size: 13 residues. V gave up 5 bases and J gave up 4 bases; unmatched junction bases: 5. CDR3 nucleotides: TGCAGCGTTCACAGGGGGCGCGGCACTGAAGCTTTCTTT. The encoded protein is CSVHRGRGTEAFF.

V usage is TRBV15 and J usage is TRBJ1-1; 7 bases map to TRBD1. The CDR3 totals 15 residues. V shed 1 base, J shed 6 bases, and the junction held 8 bases outside the gene matches. CDR1 and CDR2 from the germline V gene are LNHNV and YYDKDF (reference sequence). In nucleotides, the CDR3 is TGTGCCACCAGCAGAGGTCAGGGGGTTGGCGCTGAAGCTTTCTTT. This gives the protein CATSRGQGVGAEAFF. Drawing the rest from reference TRBV15 and TRBJ1-1, the complete variable domain is DAMVIQNPRYQVTQFGKPVTLSCSQTLNHNVMYWYQQKSSQAPKLLFHYYDKDFNNEADTPDNFQSRRPNTSFCFLDIRSPGLGDTAMYLCATSRGQGVGAEAFFGQGTRLTVV.

The V call is TRBV29-1, the J call TRBJ1-1, with D possibly being TRBD1 (6 bases). This CDR3 is built from 11 residues. Germline V gives CDR1 SQVTM, CDR2 ANQGSEA. The V end lost 7 bases, the J end lost 4 bases, and 10 bases lay between the germline ends. The CDR3 sequence: CSGQVCTEAFF. The CDR3, as DNA: TGCAGCGGACAGGTCTGCACTGAAGCTTTCTTT.

This clonotype was detected only a few times. The J gene is TRBJ2-3, the V gene TRBV5-1; TRBD1 agrees at 7 bases. The CDR3 covers 18 residues. Germline V CDR1 and CDR2: SGHRS, YFSETQ. J was trimmed by 2 bases and V by 0 bases; bases with no gene match: 12. The CDR3 loop reads CASSLEPGGLKYTDTQYF. The CDR3 DNA follows: TGCGCCAGCAGCTTGGAGCCAGGGGGTCTTAAATACACAGATACGCAGTATTTT.

Ten or more counts support this clonotype. The genes are TRBV3-1 and TRBJ2-3, with D tentatively TRBD2 (6 bases). The CDR3 consists of 14 residues. The ends were cut back, 0 bases at V and 4 bases at J, with 8 bases in the middle. CDR1 is LGHDT, CDR2 YNNKEL, per germline (reference sequence). The CDR3 DNA reads as TGTGCCAGCAGCCAAGAACTAGCCCCAGATACGCAGTATTTT. It yields the protein CASSQELAPDTQYF.

This clonotype came up a few times. V is TRBV7-8 and J is TRBJ1-5, with TRBD1 matching over 8 bases. V dropped 5 bases and J dropped 5; count of bases not matched to a gene: 8. The V gene's germline CDR1 is SGHVS and CDR2 FQNEAQ. The CDR3 runs 15 residues. The CDR3 DNA is TGTGCCAGCAGCCCACACAGGGGGACATATCAGCCCCAGCATTTT. Its translation: CASSPHRGTYQPQHF.